The clone carrying this TCR beta chain was recorded many times. Its cognate antigen is unknown. Construction of TCR beta libraries relied on iRepertoire HTBI primers and on Arm-PCR targeting CDR3 regions. A single record per CDR3 protein comes from TCRdb applying MiXCR to the multiplex PCR reads. The top ten hold less than 30% of the sample, which has a few hundred thousand distinct CDR3 sequences, approximately 25% seen once. The sample is drawn from a study of regulatory T cells in long-lasting Graves disease. At the level of the study: It was over 5 years of antithyroid drugs, with positive TSH receptor antibodies, that meant persistent Graves' disease. Study-wide findings and caveats: Newly diagnosed patients had higher TCR diversity than persistent Graves' patients did. TRBV28, TRBJ1-2 and TRBJ2-5 were segments that persistent disease favored.

V dropped 4 bases and J dropped 4; count of bases not matched to a gene: 7. The CDR3 has 16 amino acids. Per germline, CDR1 DFQATT and CDR2 SNEGSKA (reference sequence). The time point here: persistent/refractory GD, antithyroid drugs over 5 years with positive TRAb. PBMC-derived RNA was used for the TCR library. Roughly 9 milliliters of peripheral blood were drawn into EDTA tubes. V and J are TRBV20-1 and TRBJ2-5, with 15 bases aligning to TRBD2. The sequencing here drew on peripheral blood mononuclear cells (PBMCs), taken when the disease was refractory, from a patient treated with antithyroid drugs. The TCR originated in a woman aged 40 to 50 with Graves disease. CDR3 DNA: TGCAGTGCTATAGGACTAGCGGGAGGGCCGGGAGAGACCCAGTACTTC. It codes for CSAIGLAGGPGETQYF.